This passage covers 3 T cell receptor beta chains from one sample sequenced in a study of cytomegalovirus exposure and HLA in healthy donors (dated by TCRdb to 2016 to 2017). The library relied on the immunoSEQ multiplex PCR assay. For the multiplex PCR, a mixture combining 60 forward primers for TCR Vbeta segments and 13 reverse primers for TCR Jbeta segments was used. TCRdb provides this immuneACCESS table in a form limited to in-frame rearrangements. Some clones are lacking; in checked studies, under half of them reflect an unresolved V gene, and why the rest are absent is not known. The sample table records under 90,000 clones. 15% to 19% of the sample rests with the top ten. Material for sequencing was PBMCs. Every receptor here comes from a man aged 45 to 65 in good health and CMV-seropositive.

CDR3 bases: TGTGCCAGCAGCGGAACTAGCGGGAGGGCGGTTGAGCAGTTCTTC. Its protein product is CASSGTSGRAVEQFF. The chain employs TRBV11-2 and TRBJ2-1, with 13 nucleotides matching TRBD2. Germline CDR1 reads SGHAT; CDR2 reads FQNNGV. Trimming cost V 5 bases and J 9 bases; bases outside gene matches: 7. The CDR3 length is 15 residues. The full variable domain, in which reference TRBV11-2 and TRBJ2-1 provide the parts outside the CDR3, is EAGVAQSPRYKIIEKRQSVAFWCNPISGHATLYWYQQILGQGPKLLIQFQNNGVVDDSQLPKDRFSAERLKGVDSTLKIQPAKLEDSAVYLCASSGTSGRAVEQFFGPGTRLTVL.

The genes are TRBV19 and TRBJ1-3, with D possibly TRBD1 on 6 matching bases. This CDR3 has 14 amino acids. Germline lookup yields CDR1 LNHDA and CDR2 SQIVND (reference sequence). Trimming pared 5 bases from V and 1 base from J, leaving 9 bases between. CDR3 DNA: TGTGCCAGTAGTTGGGACATTTCTGGAAACACCATATATTTT. Translated, it gives CASSWDISGNTIYF.

The J gene is TRBJ2-3, the V gene TRBV7-2, with 14 bases matching TRBD2. The CDR3 is 19 amino acids. V lost 5 bases and J lost 6; bases outside the gene matches: 16. Germline CDR1 reads SGHTA; CDR2 reads FQGNSA. In DNA, the CDR3 is TGTGCCAGCAGCGGGTCGGGACTAGCGGGAGTTGTGGAGGGGGATACGCAGTATTTT. This sequence encodes CASSGSGLAGVVEGDTQYF.